These T cell receptor beta chains were read from a single sample in a study of cytomegalovirus exposure and HLA in healthy donors. Produced via immunoSEQ multiplex PCR; TCRdb's table is partial and in-frame only. The sample yields 95,000 to 150,000 clones, roughly 90% seen once. Sequenced input: PBMCs. These receptors all stem from a woman between 18 and 30 years old in good health and CMV-seronegative. Each CDR3 is given with its conserved first and last residue. A D gene is named only where the DNA matches it firmly. Clone sizes are given selectively: once, few, many, or a class where the clone is expanded.

TRBV27,TRBJ1-1,TRBD1,.,CASSLYRGNTEAFF,TGTGCCAGCAGTTTATACAGGGGGAACACTGAAGCTTTCTTT
TRBV7-6,TRBJ2-7,.,.,CASSLGGGTYEQYF,TGTGCCAGCAGCTTAGGAGGAGGCACCTACGAGCAGTACTTC
TRBV6-1,TRBJ2-1,TRBD2,.,CASSPGLAGYNEQFF,TGTGCCAGCAGTCCGGGACTAGCGGGCTACAATGAGCAGTTCTTC
TRBV7-3,TRBJ2-3,.,.,CASSPDYSSDTQYF,TGTGCCAGCAGCCCAGACTACTCGTCGGATACGCAGTATTTT
TRBV7-9,TRBJ2-5,TRBD2,.,CASSPTSDGTQYF,TGTGCCAGCAGCCCCACTAGCGATGGGACCCAGTACTTC
TRBV19,TRBJ2-3,TRBD1,.,CASRETGGGTDTQYF,TGTGCCAGCCGAGAGACAGGGGGCGGCACAGATACGCAGTATTTT
TRBV5-1,TRBJ2-3,.,once,CASSSSSASATQYF,TGCGCCAGCAGCTCCTCGAGCGCCTCGGCTACGCAGTATTTT
TRBV28,TRBJ2-2,TRBD2,.,CASSWGLAANTGELFF,TGTGCCAGCAGTTGGGGACTAGCGGCGAACACCGGGGAGCTGTTTTTT
TRBV2,TRBJ2-7,.,many,CASSPSFSKHYEQYF,TGTGCCAGCAGTCCCTCCTTTTCCAAGCACTACGAGCAGTACTTC
TRBV12-5,TRBJ1-2,.,.,CASGADRYYGYTF,TGTGCTAGTGGTGCAGACAGGTACTATGGCTACACCTTC
TRBV9,TRBJ1-5,.,.,CASSVGQNNQPQHF,TGTGCCAGCAGCGTAGGCCAGAATAATCAGCCCCAGCATTTT
TRBV7-8,TRBJ2-1,.,.,CASSPQGSYNEQFF,TGTGCCAGCAGCCCCCAGGGCTCCTACAATGAGCAGTTCTTC
TRBV30,TRBJ2-7,.,.,CAWRPGGGLEQYF,TGTGCCTGGAGGCCTGGTGGAGGACTCGAGCAGTACTTC
TRBV11-2,TRBJ2-3,TRBD2,.,CASSLPSGSTDTQYF,TGTGCCAGCAGCTTACCTAGCGGGAGCACAGATACGCAGTATTTT
TRBV15,TRBJ2-7,.,.,CATSRVLGLSAYEQYF,TGTGCCACCAGCAGAGTGTTGGGACTCAGCGCCTACGAGCAGTACTTC
TRBV25-1,TRBJ2-1,TRBD2,.,CASSVASGNNEQFF,TGTGCCAGCAGTGTAGCTAGCGGTAACAATGAGCAGTTCTTC
TRBV6-1,TRBJ1-2,TRBD1,.,CASSDRSLTGNYGYTF,TGTGCCAGCAGTGACAGGAGCTTGACAGGGAACTATGGCTACACCTTC
TRBV28,TRBJ2-7,.,.,CASSLAEGSRTPPNPTYEQYF,TGTGCCAGCAGTTTAGCGGAGGGTTCGAGGACACCTCCGAACCCGACCTACGAGCAGTACTTC
TRBV9,TRBJ2-5,TRBD2,.,CASTLTSGKLETQYF,TGTGCCAGCACCCTGACTAGCGGGAAGCTAGAGACCCAGTACTTC
TRBV18,TRBJ1-3,.,.,CASSPIRQDSGNTIYF,TGTGCCAGCTCACCGATTAGACAGGACTCCGGAAACACCATATATTTT
TRBV6-5,TRBJ2-2,.,.,CASSPASNGELFF,TGTGCCAGCAGTCCCGCCTCTAACGGGGAGCTGTTTTTT
TRBV7-8,TRBJ2-7,.,.,CASSDTGGVYEQYF,TGTGCCAGCAGCGATACAGGCGGGGTCTACGAGCAGTACTTC
TRBV11-2,TRBJ2-7,TRBD2,.,CASSTIRTSGISSYEQYF,TGTGCCAGCAGCACAATACGGACTAGCGGGATTAGCTCCTACGAGCAGTACTTC
TRBV19,TRBJ2-1,TRBD2,.,CASSLGTSGSQLF,TGTGCCAGTAGTTTAGGGACTAGCGGGAGTCAACTCTTC
TRBV6-5,TRBJ1-2,.,.,CASSETENYGYTF,TGTGCCAGCAGTGAGACAGAGAACTATGGCTACACCTTC
TRBV6-1,TRBJ2-5,.,.,CASSVTLQETQYF,TGTGCCAGCAGTGTAACTTTACAAGAGACCCAGTACTTC
TRBV18,TRBJ2-1,.,.,CASPPQPGYNEQFF,TGTGCCAGCCCTCCACAGCCGGGTTACAATGAGCAGTTCTTC
TRBV6-5,TRBJ2-2,TRBD2,.,CASSYLGGSNTGELFF,TGTGCCAGCAGTTACCTCGGGGGGTCGAACACCGGGGAGCTGTTTTTT
TRBV28,TRBJ2-3,.,.,CASSLFGSIGGTDTQYF,TGTGCCAGCAGTTTATTTGGGTCGATCGGGGGCACAGATACGCAGTATTTT
TRBV4-1,TRBJ2-2,.,.,CASSQAGGPSTGELFF,TGCGCCAGCAGCCAAGCCGGCGGGCCATCCACCGGGGAGCTGTTTTTT